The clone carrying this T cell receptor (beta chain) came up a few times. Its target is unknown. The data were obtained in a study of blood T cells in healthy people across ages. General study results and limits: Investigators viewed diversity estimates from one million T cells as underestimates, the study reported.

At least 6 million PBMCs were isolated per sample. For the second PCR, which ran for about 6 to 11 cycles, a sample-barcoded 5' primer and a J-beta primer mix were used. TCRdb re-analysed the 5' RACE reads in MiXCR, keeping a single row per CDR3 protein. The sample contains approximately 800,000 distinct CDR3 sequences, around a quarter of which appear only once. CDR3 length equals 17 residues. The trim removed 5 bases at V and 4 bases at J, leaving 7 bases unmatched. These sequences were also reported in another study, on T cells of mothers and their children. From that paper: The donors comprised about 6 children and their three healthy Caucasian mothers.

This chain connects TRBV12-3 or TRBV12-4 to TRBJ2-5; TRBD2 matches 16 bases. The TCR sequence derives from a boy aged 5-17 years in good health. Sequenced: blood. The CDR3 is CASSPIGTSGRAETQYF. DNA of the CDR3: TGTGCCAGCAGTCCGATTGGGACTAGCGGGAGGGCAGAGACCCAGTACTTC.